This TCR beta chain stems from a study of early T cells in non-severe SARS-CoV-2 infection (dated by TCRdb to the early 2020s). In the study overall: Bulk RNA from unsorted whole blood was used for TCR sequencing, so alpha and beta chains could not be paired.

What the work shows at the level of the full study, not this receptor alone: VDJdb matching was skewed toward anti-spike CD8 responses, so virus-specific expansions were likely underestimated and private and CD4 specificities were missed.

This clonotype was counted between two and nine times. Its cognate antigen has yet to be identified. Per-nucleotide qualities are absent, and no much larger clonotype sits a single base away. A case-control design nested within a healthcare worker cohort in London, UK, was used, with weekly nasopharyngeal swab PCR tests and blood sampling performed. Between 23 and 31 March 2020, the week of the UK lockdown, healthcare workers were enrolled and then followed up weekly for as long as 16 weeks. Library method: 5' RACE. For sequencing, a NextSeq 500 was employed. Unique molecular identifiers were attached to individual cDNA molecules in the TCR library protocol so that sequencing error and PCR bias could be corrected. Sequencing covered both TCR alpha and beta chains, and within each sample the abundances of alpha and beta sequences were tightly co-correlated. The paper's data handling went like this. Decombinator V4 was used to annotate TCR sequences for V gene, J gene and CDR3. TCRs were defined as expanded if a significant change between any two time points was detected under a Poisson model with p below 0.0001. Abundances of TCRs were expressed as counts per million after normalisation to the total number of TCRs sequenced in each sample. VDJdb, accessed on 1 November 2021, was searched for TCRs annotated for CMV, EBV and SARS-CoV-2, and TCRs annotated for more than one antigen were excluded. The public sequencing data were trimmed at Q25 with fastp and processed into clonotypes with MiXCR by TCRdb, which kept only in-frame beta chains. For every CDR3 protein sequence, its rows merge into one entry that carries the most common genes and DNA. None of the V and J calls come from the authors' own analysis; TCRdb made them. The sample table contains fewer than 80,000 distinct CDR3 sequences; only one count was recorded for about 9% of them. Under 6.5% of the sample is held by the ten biggest clonotypes.

Sequencing was performed on whole blood. The origin of this receptor is an adult who was a healthcare worker with PCR-confirmed SARS-CoV-2 infection or an uninfected control (not recorded which).

The CDR3 amino acid sequence is: CASSIRRALEGTQYF. The nucleotide sequence reads as follows: TGTGCCAGCAGCATACGCCGGGCCTTGGAGGGGACCCAGTACTTC. The receptor chain draws on TRBV7-2 and TRBJ2-5; TRBD2 is a possible D gene, resting on 6 matching bases. Reading from cysteine to phenylalanine, the CDR3 counts 15 amino acids. Only the CDR3 DNA stays, 45 bases, in frame from base 1. The junction shows trimming of 5 bases on V and 7 bases on J, plus 20 bases between the germline ends. Via the germline V gene, CDR1 is SGHTA and CDR2 FQGNSA.